The 12 T cell receptor beta chains reported below all come from one sample, sequenced in a study of regulatory T cells in long-lasting Graves disease (dated by TCRdb to about 2021). Receptor amplification or capture employed multiplex PCR. Sequencing took place on an Illumina HiSeq 4000. To build TCR beta libraries, CDR3 regions were amplified by Arm-PCR using iRepertoire HTBI primers. In TCRdb, the public reads were trimmed at Q25 with fastp and aligned with MiXCR, with productive beta chains retained. Rows merge per CDR3 protein into single entries with the most common DNA and genes. The sample table holds hundreds of thousands of distinct CDR3 sequences, of which approximately 15% were seen once. The ten largest clones add up to more than 8.5% of the sample. The time point label, as the study defines it: newly diagnosed GD, antithyroid drugs for less than 3 months. For both TCR sequencing and RNA sequencing, RNA was extracted from PBMCs using TRIzol.

These data are also associated with another study on T cells in Graves' hyperthyroidism and ophthalmopathy.

Sequenced here: peripheral blood mononuclear cells (PBMCs), sampled at new diagnosis, from a patient treated with antithyroid drugs. Receptors were obtained from a man aged 25 to 45 with Graves disease. Donor details come from another sample of the same person, matched by shared clones.

This clonotype occurred many times. This chain links TRBV11-2 with TRBJ2-7; 10 nucleotides line up with TRBD2. The V segment lost 2 bases and the J segment 1 base; nucleotides outside the gene matches: 8. This CDR3 contains 17 residues. The V gene's germline CDR1 is SGHAT and CDR2 FQNNGV. CDR3 in amino acids: CASSLTAGGPGSYEQYF. CDR3 in DNA: TGTGCCAGCAGCTTAACAGCGGGAGGGCCTGGATCCTACGAGCAGTACTTC. Complete variable domain (other parts from reference TRBV11-2 and TRBJ2-7): EAGVAQSPRYKIIEKRQSVAFWCNPISGHATLYWYQQILGQGPKLLIQFQNNGVVDDSQLPKDRFSAERLKGVDSTLKIQPAKLEDSAVYLCASSLTAGGPGSYEQYFGPGTRLTVT.

Many counts were recorded for this clonotype. The chain joins TRBV2 to TRBJ1-1; no definite D call. From germline, CDR1 is SNHLY and CDR2 FYNNEI. The CDR3 is 12 amino acids. V was cut by 6 bases and J by 7 bases, with 12 bases left in between. The CDR3 spells CASRDDGGEAFF. DNA for the CDR3: TGTGCCAGCAGGGATGATGGTGGTGAAGCTTTCTTT.

The chain links TRBV14 to TRBJ2-3, with 7 bases matching TRBD2. The V and J ends lost 2 bases and 5 bases, in that order; junction bases with no gene match: 4. From germline, CDR1 is SGHDN and CDR2 FVKESK. The CDR3 runs to 14 residues. The CDR3 loop reads CASSQWAGVDTQYF. For the CDR3, the DNA is TGTGCCAGCAGCCAATGGGCGGGAGTAGATACGCAGTATTTT.

This clonotype was recorded once. DNA for the CDR3: TGCGCCAGCAGATTCACAGGGGCTGGAAACACCATATATTTT. Protein product: CASRFTGAGNTIYF. V gene TRBV5-1 combines with J gene TRBJ1-3; TRBD1 matches at 7 bases. The CDR3 consists of 14 residues. The ends lost 5 bases at V and 2 bases at J; junction bases unmatched: 4. Per germline, CDR1 SGHRS and CDR2 YFSETQ.

This clonotype was detected only a few times. This chain connects TRBV6-9 to TRBJ1-2; D not resolved. In germline, CDR1 is MNHGY, CDR2 SVAAGI. With 3 bases removed from V and 3 bases from J, the gap between germline ends came to 20 bases. The CDR3 is 17 residues long. CDR3: CASSYRPRRVVDYGYTF. CDR3 in DNA: TGTGCCAGCAGTTACCGCCCCCGTCGCGTGGTAGACTATGGCTACACCTTC.

This clonotype was observed at least ten times. The chain carries TRBV11-1 and TRBJ2-1, with 9 bases lining up with TRBD2. Looked up from germline, CDR1 is SGHAT and CDR2 is FQDESV (reference sequence). The ends lost 4 bases at V and 4 bases at J; junction bases unmatched: 11. The CDR3 contains 17 residues. The CDR3 reads CASSSHEREEEYNEQFF. CDR3 in DNA: TGTGCCAGCAGCTCCCATGAGCGGGAGGAGGAGTACAATGAGCAGTTCTTC. Full variable domain (outside the CDR3, taken from reference TRBV11-1 and TRBJ2-1): EAEVAQSPRYKITEKSQAVAFWCDPISGHATLYWYRQILGQGPELLVQFQDESVVDDSQLPKDRFSAERLKGVDSTLKIQPAELGDSAMYLCASSSHEREEEYNEQFFGPGTRLTVL.

This CDR3 is CATSDQTGQGGTGELFF. CDR3 in DNA: TGTGCCACCAGTGATCAAACCGGACAGGGAGGCACCGGGGAGCTGTTTTTT. The J gene is TRBJ2-2, the V gene TRBV24-1; TRBD1 aligns across 8 bases. Germline values: CDR1 KGHDR, CDR2 SFDVKD. V was pared by 3 bases and J by 4 bases, with 9 bases of the junction left unmatched. This CDR3 is 17 amino acids long.

Points on this clonotype: One base away lies a much larger clone, so this may be a sequencing read error. The chain recombines TRBV5-1 with TRBJ1-3, with 7 bases fitting TRBD1. CDR1 and CDR2 from the germline V gene are SGHRS and YFSETQ. The CDR3 is 14 amino acids. CDR3 bases: TGCGTCAGCAGACCTACAGGGGAAGGAAACACCATATATTTT. Translating gives CVSRPTGEGNTIYF.

This clonotype appeared a few times. The chain links TRBV29-1 to TRBJ1-2; no definite D call. This CDR3 comprises 13 residues. Trimming pared 3 bases from V and 0 bases from J, leaving 8 bases between. Germline V gene data show CDR1 as SQVTM and CDR2 as ANQGSEA. The CDR3 coding sequence is TGCAGCGTTGATGGCAGGACTAACTATGGCTACACCTTC. Encoded protein: CSVDGRTNYGYTF.

This chain's CDR3 is CASSGTSGGRGYYNEQFF. The CDR3 nucleotides are TGTGCCAGCAGTGGCACGTCAGGGGGCAGGGGGTACTACAATGAGCAGTTCTTC. The rearrangement links TRBV6-1 to TRBJ2-1; the match to TRBD1 covers 8 bases. There are 18 residues in the CDR3. The V segment lost 4 bases and the J segment 3 bases; nucleotides outside the gene matches: 14. Germline CDR1 MNHNS, CDR2 SASEGT.

V and J are TRBV27 and TRBJ2-7; 9 bases align to TRBD2. The length of the CDR3 is 19 residues. Germline V lookup: CDR1 MNHEY, CDR2 SMNVEV (reference sequence). V lost 0 bases and J lost 3; bases outside the gene matches: 15. CDR3 region: CASSLSDGRGGSRGYEQYF. The CDR3 DNA reads as TGTGCCAGCAGTTTATCGGACGGGCGGGGGGGCAGTCGGGGCTACGAGCAGTACTTC.

This clonotype appeared many times. The CDR3: CASSYDRRGKSYNEQFF. Here the CDR3 DNA reads TGTGCCAGCAGTTACGACCGTCGCGGGAAGTCCTACAATGAGCAGTTCTTC. The V and J genes are TRBV6-5 and TRBJ2-1, with a tentative D call TRBD2 (6 bases). Trimming stripped 2 bases from V and 1 base from J, with 15 bases between. This CDR3 has 17 amino acids. Germline CDR1 reads MNHEY; CDR2 reads SVGAGI.